What follows are 6 T cell receptor beta chains derived from one specimen sequenced in a study of blood T cell repertoires in COVID-19. Libraries were prepared by immunoSEQ multiplex PCR; TCRdb keeps only in-frame clonotypes and omits some of them. Here the sample spans some 150,000 clones, roughly 87% being singletons. Sequences were obtained from peripheral blood. All receptors come from a human donor in a cohort sampled during active COVID-19.

This rearrangement joins TRBV9 to TRBJ2-7; 8 bases match TRBD1. This CDR3 comprises 15 residues. With 4 bases clipped from V and 5 bases from J, the junction kept 11 bases outside the gene matches. Germline values: CDR1 SGDLS, CDR2 YYNGEE. DNA of the CDR3: TGTGCCAGCAGCAAGAGGACAGGGCCCAGGAACGAGCAGTACTTC. It codes for CASSKRTGPRNEQYF. Complete variable domain (other parts from reference TRBV9 and TRBJ2-7): DSGVTQTPKHLITATGQRVTLRCSPRSGDLSVYWYQQSLDQGLQFLIQYYNGEERAKGNILERFSAQQFPDLHSELNLSSLELGDSALYFCASSKRTGPRNEQYFGPGTRLTVT.

V and J are TRBV27 and TRBJ1-2; possible D gene TRBD1, 5 bases. The CDR3 runs 14 residues. Trimming took 7 bases from V and 7 from J, leaving 19 bases between them. Germline values: CDR1 MNHEY, CDR2 SMNVEV (reference sequence). The CDR3 sequence: CASIDLQGLRGYTF. The CDR3, as DNA: TGTGCCAGCATCGACCTGCAGGGTTTGCGTGGCTACACCTTC.

The rearrangement joins TRBV11-2 to TRBJ2-3, with D tentatively TRBD1 (6 bases). This CDR3 is built from 13 residues. Germline CDR1 reads SGHAT; CDR2 reads FQNNGV. Trimming removed 0 bases at V and 6 bases at J, with 7 bases between. CDR3 bases: TGTGCCAGCAGCTTAGACAGGGGTGATACGCAGTATTTT. Translated, it gives CASSLDRGDTQYF.

The chain carries TRBV24-1 and TRBJ2-7; TRBD2 agrees at 10 bases. Germline CDR1 reads KGHDR; CDR2 reads SFDVKD. Germline trimming cut 4 bases from V and 7 bases from J; bases unmatched to any gene: 12. This CDR3 is built from 16 residues. The CDR3 DNA is TGTGCCACCAGTGAAATCCCGGGACTAGCGACGGTAGAGCAGTACTTC. Translated: CATSEIPGLATVEQYF.

This clone has only one observation. The chain carries TRBV25-1 and TRBJ1-2; D perhaps matches TRBD1 (6 bases). The CDR3 runs 14 residues. V lost 5 bases and J 8 bases, leaving 18 bases between the germline ends. Germline CDR1 and CDR2: MGHDK and SYGVNS. CDR3 in DNA: TGTGCCAGCAGTCTGGATGGGAACAGGGTCGGCTACACCTTC. As protein: CASSLDGNRVGYTF.

The chain is built from TRBV9 and TRBJ1-2; 9 bases align to TRBD1. J was trimmed by 5 bases and V by 3 bases; bases with no gene match: 14. This CDR3 has 17 amino acids. From germline, CDR1 is SGDLS and CDR2 YYNGEE. The CDR3 region has the DNA TGTGCCAGCAGCGCCAACCACATCGGGACAGGGCCGTATGGCTACACCTTC. Translated, it gives CASSANHIGTGPYGYTF.